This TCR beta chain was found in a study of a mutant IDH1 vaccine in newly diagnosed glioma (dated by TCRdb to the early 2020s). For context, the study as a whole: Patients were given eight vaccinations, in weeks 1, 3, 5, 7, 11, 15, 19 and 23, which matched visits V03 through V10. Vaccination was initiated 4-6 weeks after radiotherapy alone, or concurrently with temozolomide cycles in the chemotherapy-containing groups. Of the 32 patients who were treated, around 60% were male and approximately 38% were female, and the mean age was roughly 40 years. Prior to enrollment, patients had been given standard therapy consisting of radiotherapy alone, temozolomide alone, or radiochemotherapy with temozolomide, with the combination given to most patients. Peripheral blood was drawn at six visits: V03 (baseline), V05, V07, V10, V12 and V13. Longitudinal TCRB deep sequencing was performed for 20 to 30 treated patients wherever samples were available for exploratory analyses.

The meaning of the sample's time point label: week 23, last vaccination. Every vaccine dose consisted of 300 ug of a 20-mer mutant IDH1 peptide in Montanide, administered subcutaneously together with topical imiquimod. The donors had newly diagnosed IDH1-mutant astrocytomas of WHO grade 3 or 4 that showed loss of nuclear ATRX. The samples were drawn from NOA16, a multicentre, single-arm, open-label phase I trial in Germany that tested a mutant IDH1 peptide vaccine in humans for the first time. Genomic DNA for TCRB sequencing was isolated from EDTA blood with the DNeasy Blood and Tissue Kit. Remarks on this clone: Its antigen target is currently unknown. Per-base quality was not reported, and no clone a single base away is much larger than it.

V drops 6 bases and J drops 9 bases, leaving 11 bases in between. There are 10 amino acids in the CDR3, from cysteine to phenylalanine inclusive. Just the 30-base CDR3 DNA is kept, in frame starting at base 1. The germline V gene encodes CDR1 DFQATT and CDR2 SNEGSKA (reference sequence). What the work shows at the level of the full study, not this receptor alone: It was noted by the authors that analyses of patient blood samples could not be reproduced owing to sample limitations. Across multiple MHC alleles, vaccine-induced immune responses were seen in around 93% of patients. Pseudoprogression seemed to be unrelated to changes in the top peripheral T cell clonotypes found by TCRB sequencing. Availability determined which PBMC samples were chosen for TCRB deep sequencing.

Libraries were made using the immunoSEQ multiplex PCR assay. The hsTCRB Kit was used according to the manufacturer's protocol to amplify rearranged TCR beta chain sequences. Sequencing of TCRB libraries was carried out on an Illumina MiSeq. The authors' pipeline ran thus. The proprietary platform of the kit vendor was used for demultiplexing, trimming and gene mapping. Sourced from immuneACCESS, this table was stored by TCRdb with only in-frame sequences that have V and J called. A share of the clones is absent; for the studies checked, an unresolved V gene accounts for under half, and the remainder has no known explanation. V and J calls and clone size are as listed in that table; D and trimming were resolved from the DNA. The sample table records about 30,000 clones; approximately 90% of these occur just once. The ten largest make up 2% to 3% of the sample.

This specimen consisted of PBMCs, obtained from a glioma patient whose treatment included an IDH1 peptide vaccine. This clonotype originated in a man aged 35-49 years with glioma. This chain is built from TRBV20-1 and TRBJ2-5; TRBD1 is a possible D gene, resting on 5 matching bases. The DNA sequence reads TGCAGTGCCCTCAGGGTGTCCCAGTACTTC. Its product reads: CSALRVSQYF.